The sequence of this TCR beta chain was determined in a study of chemoradiotherapy in HPV16-positive cancers. Study background: A couple of HPV16-positive patients' cells yielded candidate HPV-specific clones and common motifs. Study-wide points: In HPV16-positive patients, HPV-responsive T-cell expansion tracked better recurrence-free survival. HPV-specific T cells were functionally defined from only two HPV16-positive patients.

Repertoires were generated with immunoSEQ multiplex PCR, while TCRdb's copy carries only in-frame clones and drops some. This sample carries some 6,200 clones, roughly 73% of them seen once, and the ten largest clones take roughly 11%. In its sample, this clone was seen a few times. The target antigen is unknown. Germline CDR1 reads LNHDA; CDR2 reads SQIVND (reference sequence). V was cut by 5 bases and J by 3 bases, with 7 bases left in between. The CDR3 length is 12 residues. Sampling was performed from a patient who underwent chemoradiotherapy. The origin of this receptor is a human donor with HPV-associated anogenital cancer. The genes are TRBV19 and TRBJ1-2; D gene ambiguous. The CDR3 loop is CASSPRHYGYTF. The CDR3 DNA is TGTGCCAGTAGTCCCCGCCACTATGGCTACACCTTC.